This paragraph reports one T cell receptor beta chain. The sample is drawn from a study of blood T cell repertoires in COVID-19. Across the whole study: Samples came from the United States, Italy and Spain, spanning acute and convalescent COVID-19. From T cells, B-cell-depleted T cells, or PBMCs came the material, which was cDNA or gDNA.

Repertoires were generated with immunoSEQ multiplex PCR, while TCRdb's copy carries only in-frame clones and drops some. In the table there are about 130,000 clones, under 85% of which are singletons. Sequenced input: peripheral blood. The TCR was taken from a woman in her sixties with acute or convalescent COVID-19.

Written as DNA, the CDR3 is TGTGCCAGCAGTCCTTCCCGAGTCATCACGGGGATGGAGGGCTACACCTTC. It codes for CASSPSRVITGMEGYTF. The chain employs TRBV6-6 and TRBJ1-2; D is unclear. CDR3 length equals 17 residues. The germline CDR1 and CDR2 sequences are MNHNY and SVGAGI (reference sequence). Trimming pared 5 bases from V and 8 bases from J, leaving 27 bases between.